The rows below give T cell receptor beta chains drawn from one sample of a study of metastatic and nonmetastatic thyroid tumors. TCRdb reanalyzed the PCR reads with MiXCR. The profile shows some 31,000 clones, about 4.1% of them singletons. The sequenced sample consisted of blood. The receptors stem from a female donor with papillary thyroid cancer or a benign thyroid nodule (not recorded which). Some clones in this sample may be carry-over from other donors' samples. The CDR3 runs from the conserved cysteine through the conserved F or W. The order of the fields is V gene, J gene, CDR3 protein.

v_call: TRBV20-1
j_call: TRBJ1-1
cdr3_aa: CSASPTDTEAFF

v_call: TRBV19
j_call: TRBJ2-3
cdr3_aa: CASTSRWDTQYF

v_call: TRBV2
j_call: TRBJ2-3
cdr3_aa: CASGPRFGADTQYF

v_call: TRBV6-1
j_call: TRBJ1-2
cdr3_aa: CASSKSGTRVYTF

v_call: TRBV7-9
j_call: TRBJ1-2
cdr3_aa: CASSLKGAGYGYTF

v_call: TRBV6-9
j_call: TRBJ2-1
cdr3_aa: CAGSYLPSEQLF

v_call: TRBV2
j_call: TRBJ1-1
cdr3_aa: CASSEFGQRNTEAFF

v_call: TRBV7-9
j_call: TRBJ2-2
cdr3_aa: CASSGRWERENTGELFF

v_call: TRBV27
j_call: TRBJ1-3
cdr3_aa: CASILPRNTIYF

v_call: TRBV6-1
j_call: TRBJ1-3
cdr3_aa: CASSDQTGSSGNTIYF

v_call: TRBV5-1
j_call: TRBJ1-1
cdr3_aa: CASSKQGSITEAFF

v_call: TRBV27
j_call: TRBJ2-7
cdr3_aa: CASSQGTGGFEQYF

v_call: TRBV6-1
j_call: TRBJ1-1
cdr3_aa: CASHEGGDRDTEAFF

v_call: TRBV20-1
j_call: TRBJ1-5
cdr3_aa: CSAWGGGVAQPQHF

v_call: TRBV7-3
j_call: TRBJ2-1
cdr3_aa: CASSFSGRRGEQFF

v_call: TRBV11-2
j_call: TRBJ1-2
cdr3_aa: CASSLVGTGDGYTF

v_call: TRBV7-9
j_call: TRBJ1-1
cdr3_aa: CASNLGTAYTEAFF

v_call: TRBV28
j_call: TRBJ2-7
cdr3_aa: CASSTPGVLGEQYF

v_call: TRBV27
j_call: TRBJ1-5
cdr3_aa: CASSILGQVIQPQHF

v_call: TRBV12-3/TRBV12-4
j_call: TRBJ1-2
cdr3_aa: CASSLGGLDGYTF

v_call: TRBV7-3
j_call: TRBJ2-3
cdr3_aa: CASSLTAASGRWDTQYF

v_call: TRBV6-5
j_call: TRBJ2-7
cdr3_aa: CASSYTSSGSNEQYF

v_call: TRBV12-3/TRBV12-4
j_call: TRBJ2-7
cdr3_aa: CASGQIYYQYF

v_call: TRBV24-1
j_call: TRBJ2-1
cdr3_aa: CATSDARRNEQFF

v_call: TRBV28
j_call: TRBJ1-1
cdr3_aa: CASTPSGGSTEAFF

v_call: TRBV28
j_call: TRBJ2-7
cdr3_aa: CASSSENSPIYEQYF